Listed below are T cell receptor beta chains from one sample, sequenced in a study of blood T cell repertoires in COVID-19. TCRdb's copy holds only in-frame clones and misses some; the assay was immunoSEQ multiplex PCR. The sample holds approximately 90,000 clones, 89% seen once. Source material: peripheral blood. All receptors derive from a man aged 55 to 69 with COVID-19, enrolled during active disease. The CDR3 runs from the conserved cysteine through the conserved F or W. The D gene is left open where the match is weak. Only part of the rows carry a size: once, few, many, or a class if the clone is expanded.

J	V	D	size	CDR3	DNA
TRBJ1-5	TRBV11-2	TRBD1	.	CASNQGQISNQPQHF	TGTGCCAGCAACCAGGGACAGATCAGCAATCAGCCCCAGCATTTT
TRBJ2-2	TRBV5-1	TRBD2	.	CASGTSGMAGELFF	TGCGCCAGCGGGACTAGCGGGATGGCCGGGGAGCTGTTTTTT
TRBJ1-2	TRBV5-1	TRBD1	few	CASSGSGTGDGYTF	TGCGCCAGCAGCGGCTCCGGGACAGGGGACGGCTACACCTTC
TRBJ2-7	TRBV28	.	.	CASSSSWGVKYF	TGTGCCAGCAGTTCTTCTTGGGGGGTAAAGTACTTC
TRBJ1-2	TRBV15	TRBD1	.	CATSREGQGARNYGYTF	TGTGCCACCAGCAGAGAAGGACAGGGGGCCAGAAACTATGGCTACACCTTC
TRBJ1-6	TRBV2	.	.	CASSVRQFTYNSPLHF	TGTGCCAGCAGCGTCAGGCAATTCACCTATAATTCACCCCTCCACTTT
TRBJ2-6	TRBV5-1	TRBD1	.	CASSRIGTEVSGANVLTF	TGCGCCAGCAGCCGAATTGGGACAGAAGTCTCTGGGGCCAACGTCCTGACTTTC
TRBJ1-2	TRBV6-6	.	.	CASSSMSGGYGYTF	TGTGCCAGCAGTTCGATGTCGGGGGGCTATGGCTACACCTTC
TRBJ2-5	TRBV4-1	.	.	CASSQGIGGGIETQYF	TGCGCCAGCAGCCAAGGAATTGGGGGGGGCATAGAGACCCAGTACTTC
TRBJ1-5	TRBV5-1	.	.	CASSPFGSGPGNQPQHF	TGCGCCAGCAGCCCATTCGGATCAGGGCCGGGCAATCAGCCCCAGCATTTT
TRBJ2-7	TRBV5-6	.	.	CASSLVGRLVHEQYF	TGTGCCAGCAGCTTGGTGGGGCGGCTGGTCCACGAGCAGTACTTC
TRBJ2-7	TRBV3-1/TRBV3-2	TRBD2	.	CASSQRRELSYEQYF	TGTGCCAGCAGCCAAAGGCGGGAGCTCTCCTACGAGCAGTACTTC
TRBJ2-2	TRBV7-3	.	.	CASSLEEGGELFF	TGTGCCAGCAGCTTAGAAGAGGGCGGGGAGCTGTTTTTT
TRBJ2-7	TRBV9	.	.	CASSLRDRMSYEQYF	TGTGCCAGCAGCCTACGAGACAGGATGTCCTACGAGCAGTACTTC
TRBJ2-7	TRBV27	TRBD1	.	CASSFSWDRVYEQYF	TGTGCCAGCAGTTTCTCGTGGGACAGGGTCTACGAGCAGTACTTC
TRBJ1-6	TRBV5-1	TRBD1	.	CASSLAPQGSFHF	TGCGCCAGCAGCTTGGCACCACAGGGGAGTTTCCACTTT
TRBJ2-7	TRBV5-1	TRBD2	.	CASSLAGLAGAEQYF	TGCGCCAGCAGCTTGGCCGGACTAGCGGGAGCCGAGCAGTACTTC
TRBJ2-5	TRBV6-5	.	.	CASSPGTQKETQYF	TGTGCCTCGAGCCCAGGGACTCAAAAAGAGACCCAGTACTTC
TRBJ1-5	TRBV19	.	.	CASSILASGINQPQHF	TGTGCCAGTAGTATCTTGGCCTCAGGAATTAATCAGCCCCAGCATTTT
TRBJ2-3	TRBV7-3	TRBD1	.	CASSETGVGADTQYF	TGTGCCAGCAGCGAGACAGGGGTCGGGGCAGATACGCAGTATTTT
TRBJ2-2	TRBV18	.	.	CASSYTTQNTGELFF	TGTGCCAGCTCCTACACGACACAGAACACCGGGGAGCTGTTTTTT
TRBJ2-7	TRBV5-1	TRBD1	.	CASSPETGEANEQYF	TGCGCCAGCAGCCCCGAGACAGGGGAAGCGAACGAGCAGTACTTC
TRBJ2-7	TRBV28	TRBD1	few	CASSFVTGGTYEQYF	TGTGCCAGCAGTTTCGTGACAGGGGGCACCTACGAGCAGTACTTC
TRBJ2-2	TRBV9	TRBD2	once	CASSVASGRAESGELFF	TGTGCCAGCAGCGTAGCTAGCGGGAGGGCGGAAAGCGGGGAGCTGTTTTTT
TRBJ2-1	TRBV5-1	.	.	CASSLPGVPGEQFF	TGCGCCAGCAGCTTGCCGGGAGTACCGGGTGAGCAGTTCTTC
TRBJ1-2	TRBV6-5	.	.	CASRPPGSSYGYTF	TGTGCCAGCAGACCTCCGGGATCATCTTATGGCTACACCTTC
TRBJ2-2	TRBV28	TRBD1	.	CASSFPTGGIEHRSTGELFF	TGTGCCAGCAGTTTCCCGACAGGGGGCATTGAACACCGGAGCACCGGGGAGCTGTTTTTT
TRBJ1-5	TRBV30	.	.	CAWRESGRGNQPQHF	TGTGCCTGGAGGGAATCAGGGAGGGGCAATCAGCCCCAGCATTTT
TRBJ1-4	TRBV28	.	.	CASTSNEKLFF	TGTGCCAGCACTTCTAATGAAAAACTGTTTTTT
TRBJ2-1	TRBV9	TRBD1	.	CASGTGSLNEQFF	TGTGCCAGCGGGACAGGGTCTCTCAATGAGCAGTTCTTC
TRBJ1-3	TRBV2	TRBD1	.	CASHRGLGGNTIYF	TGTGCCAGTCACAGGGGGCTCGGAGGAAACACCATATATTTT
TRBJ1-2	TRBV6-6	TRBD1	once	CASSYSKGDRVPGYTF	TGTGCCAGCAGTTACTCGAAAGGGGACAGGGTGCCTGGCTACACCTTC
TRBJ2-5	TRBV12-5	TRBD1	.	CASGPTGKETQYF	TGTGCTAGTGGTCCGACAGGGAAAGAGACCCAGTACTTC
TRBJ2-7	TRBV7-9	.	.	CASSQGGGSSYEQYF	TGTGCCAGCAGCCAGGGGGGTGGGAGCTCCTACGAGCAGTACTTC
TRBJ2-7	TRBV5-1	TRBD1	.	CASSSGQGTARSYEQYF	TGCGCCAGCAGCAGCGGCCAGGGGACAGCGCGTTCCTACGAGCAGTACTTC
TRBJ1-3	TRBV6-5	TRBD1	many	CASSSGQGNTIYF	TGTGCCAGCAGTTCGGGACAGGGGAACACCATATATTTT
TRBJ2-3	TRBV27	TRBD1	.	CASRRQGSDTQYF	TGTGCCAGCAGACGACAGGGTTCAGATACGCAGTATTTT
TRBJ2-3	TRBV21-1	.	.	CASVPAEPSVSTDTQYF	TGTGCCAGCGTGCCAGCGGAGCCCAGCGTAAGCACAGATACGCAGTATTTT
TRBJ1-2	TRBV11-1	.	.	CASSLVTGLGYTF	TGTGCCAGCAGCTTAGTGACAGGTCTGGGCTACACCTTC
TRBJ2-3	TRBV19	TRBD1	once	CASSTQRGPDTDTQYF	TGTGCCAGTAGTACACAAAGGGGGCCAGACACAGATACGCAGTATTTT
TRBJ2-1	TRBV7-3	.	.	CASSLSPGANNEQFF	TGTGCCAGCAGCCTCAGTCCAGGGGCGAACAATGAGCAGTTCTTC
TRBJ2-7	TRBV18	TRBD2	.	CASSPLSGGRDDEQYF	TGTGCCAGCTCACCCTTGTCTGGCGGGAGAGACGACGAGCAGTACTTC
TRBJ2-2	TRBV28	.	.	CASSLFRGGIRRNTGELFF	TGTGCCAGCAGTTTGTTTCGGGGAGGCATCAGGAGGAACACCGGGGAGCTGTTTTTT
TRBJ1-5	TRBV6-2/TRBV6-3	TRBD1	.	CASSYAGTGYNQPQHF	TGTGCCAGCAGTTACGCCGGGACAGGGTACAATCAGCCCCAGCATTTT
TRBJ2-4	TRBV13	.	.	CASSLGDTRAFKNIQYF	TGTGCCAGCAGCTTAGGTGACACGCGGGCTTTCAAAAACATTCAGTACTTC
TRBJ1-4	TRBV29-1	.	.	CSVGGTNEKLFF	TGCAGCGTTGGAGGGACTAATGAAAAACTGTTTTTT
TRBJ2-2	TRBV5-1	.	.	CASSLDLTNTGELFF	TGCGCCAGCAGCTTGGACTTAACGAACACCGGGGAGCTGTTTTTT
TRBJ2-1	TRBV5-4	.	.	CASSQTSTRRNEQFF	TGTGCCAGCAGCCAAACTAGTACTCGAAGGAATGAGCAGTTCTTC
TRBJ1-2	TRBV6-2/TRBV6-3	.	.	CASSISAGENYGYTF	TGTGCCAGCAGTATTTCGGCAGGGGAAAACTATGGCTACACCTTC
TRBJ1-5	TRBV30	TRBD1	.	CAWSDRGYQPQHF	TGTGCCTGGAGTGACAGGGGATATCAGCCCCAGCATTTT
TRBJ2-1	TRBV9	.	.	CASGRSYRGNEQFF	TGTGCCAGCGGGAGATCTTATCGAGGAAATGAGCAGTTCTTC
TRBJ2-1	TRBV21-1	.	.	CASRQGINEQFF	TGTGCCAGCAGACAGGGAATCAATGAGCAGTTCTTC
TRBJ2-3	TRBV19	TRBD2	.	CASRFRVQAGGPSADTQYF	TGTGCCAGTAGATTCCGGGTGCAAGCGGGAGGGCCCTCTGCAGATACGCAGTATTTT
TRBJ2-6	TRBV15	TRBD1	.	CATSSRDRFYSGANVLTF	TGTGCCACCAGCAGCCGGGACAGGTTTTACTCTGGGGCCAACGTCCTGACTTTC
TRBJ2-7	TRBV25-1	.	.	CASSPTGVSSLYEQYF	TGTGCCAGCAGCCCAACGGGGGTTTCGTCCCTCTACGAGCAGTACTTC
TRBJ1-3	TRBV27	TRBD1	once	CASRDRGHRGNTIYF	TGTGCCAGCAGAGACAGGGGGCATCGTGGAAACACCATATATTTT